Below, 27 T cell receptor beta chains from the same sample are listed, as sequenced in a study of OX40 agonist ivuxolimab in advanced cancers. Repertoires were generated with immunoSEQ multiplex PCR, while TCRdb's copy carries only in-frame clones and drops some. Of 77,000 or so clones in the sample, approximately 92% were seen once. The specimen was CD4+ or CD8+ T cells sorted from blood, collected in a trial of the OX40 agonist ivuxolimab. The receptors come from an adult with an advanced solid tumor such as melanoma, head and neck, liver or kidney cancer.

The V and J genes are TRBV11-2 and TRBJ1-2; D is uncertain. Germline-derived CDR1 and CDR2 are SGHAT and FQNNGV. CDR3 length: 12 residues. The germline V and J ends were trimmed by 5 bases and 4 bases, with 8 bases remaining between them. The CDR3 DNA reads as TGTGCCAGCAGCCCGGGCCCCTATGGCTACACCTTC. Protein sequence: CASSPGPYGYTF.

The rearrangement uses TRBV14 and TRBJ2-7; 11 bases map to TRBD2. Trimming removed 5 bases from V and 9 bases from J; junction bases left unmatched: 12. The V gene's germline CDR1 is SGHDN and CDR2 FVKESK. This CDR3 has 15 residues. In DNA form, the CDR3 reads TGTGCCAGCAGCTCCCGACTAGCGGGATTGTCGAGGCAGTACTTC. This sequence encodes CASSSRLAGLSRQYF. The full variable domain, rest sourced from reference TRBV14 and TRBJ2-7, is EAGVTQFPSHSVIEKGQTVTLRCDPISGHDNLYWYRRVMGKEIKFLLHFVKESKQDESGMPNNRFLAERTGGTYSTLKVQPAELEDSGVYFCASSSRLAGLSRQYFGPGTRLTVT.

The V gene is TRBV5-6, the J gene TRBJ2-2, with D uncertain. The CDR3 spans 15 residues. V lost 2 bases, J lost 0 bases, and 8 bases lay in between. The germline gives CDR1 SGHDT, CDR2 YYEEEE. CDR3 sequence reads: CASSFGRPNTGELFF. The DNA for the CDR3 is TGTGCCAGCAGCTTTGGACGGCCGAACACCGGGGAGCTGTTTTTT.

V is TRBV11-3 and J is TRBJ2-2, with D perhaps matching TRBD1 (6 bases). V was cut by 5 bases and J by 0 bases, with 19 bases left in between. The CDR3 extends over 18 amino acids. The V gene's germline CDR1 is SGHNT and CDR2 YENEEA. The CDR3 is CASSPGVWGRANTGELFF. CDR3 DNA: TGTGCCAGCAGCCCAGGTGTTTGGGGGCGGGCGAACACCGGGGAGCTGTTTTTT. Full variable domain (rest looked up from reference TRBV11-3 and TRBJ2-2): EAGVVQSPRYKIIEKKQPVAFWCNPISGHNTLYWYLQNLGQGPELLIRYENEEAVDDSQLPKDRFSAERLKGVDSTLKIQPAELGDSAVYLCASSPGVWGRANTGELFFGEGSRLTVL.

In its sample, this clone was seen once. The V call is TRBV19, the J call TRBJ1-2; D gene unclear. This CDR3 comprises 12 residues. Per germline, CDR1 LNHDA and CDR2 SQIVND (reference sequence). V was trimmed by 5 bases and J by 8 bases, leaving 12 bases between them. CDR3 region: CASSWLGEGYTF. CDR3 nucleotide sequence: TGTGCCAGTAGTTGGCTTGGTGAGGGCTACACCTTC. Looking up the rest from reference TRBV19 and TRBJ1-2 gives the full variable domain: DGGITQSPKYLFRKEGQNVTLSCEQNLNHDAMYWYRQDPGQGLRLIYYSQIVNDFQKGDIAEGYSVSREKKESFPLTVTSAQKNPTAFYLCASSWLGEGYTFGSGTRLTVV.

The chain uses TRBV7-9 and TRBJ2-7; D is unresolved. Germline CDR1 and CDR2: SEHNR and FQNEAQ (reference sequence). The CDR3 extends over 10 amino acids. Between the trimmed V and J ends, which lost 5 bases and 3 bases, there was a span of 2 bases. Written as DNA, the CDR3 is TGTGCCAGCAGCGGCTACGAGCAGTACTTC. Its translation: CASSGYEQYF.

V and J are TRBV28 and TRBJ2-7; 10 nucleotides align to TRBD2. J lost 3 bases, V lost 5 bases, and 7 bases had no gene match. CDR1 and CDR2 (germline): MDHEN, SYDVKM. This CDR3 region has 15 residues. CDR3 sequence (DNA): TGTGCCAGCAGTCTGGCCCTAGCGGGAGACTACGAGCAGTACTTC. Translated: CASSLALAGDYEQYF.

J is TRBJ2-3 and V is TRBV2, with TRBD1 matching over 7 bases. The V gene end was trimmed by 6 bases and the J gene end by 6 bases; junction bases not matched to a gene: 12. CDR1 is SNHLY and CDR2 is FYNNEI in the germline V gene. This CDR3 comprises 15 residues. Here the CDR3 reads CASSPGTAEGDTQYF. The CDR3 DNA is TGTGCCAGCAGCCCCGGGACAGCTGAGGGGGATACGCAGTATTTT.

This clone was seen just once. The chain uses TRBV6-1 and TRBJ1-4; D unclear. Germline V gene sequence: CDR1 MNHNS, CDR2 SASEGT. Trimming left V 1 base short and J 4 bases short, with 16 bases between. This CDR3 is 17 amino acids long. The CDR3 loop is CASSEVQGHLFNEKLFF. The CDR3 DNA is TGTGCCAGCAGTGAAGTTCAAGGGCATCTTTTTAATGAAAAACTGTTTTTT.

V gene TRBV4-3 combines with J gene TRBJ2-3; no firm D call. Per germline, CDR1 LGHNA and CDR2 YSLEER. This CDR3 has 14 residues. The V and J ends lost 2 bases and 2 bases respectively, with 8 bases between them. CDR3 sequence reads: CASSQLYSTDTQYF. Here the CDR3 DNA reads TGCGCCAGCAGCCAATTGTACTCCACAGATACGCAGTATTTT.

V and J are TRBV11-1 and TRBJ2-7; D call uncertain. The CDR3 spans 14 residues. V lost 1 base to trimming and J lost 3 bases, with 10 bases between them. CDR1 is SGHAT and CDR2 is FQDESV in the germline V gene (reference sequence). The CDR3 nucleotides are TGTGCCAGCAGCTTAGGGCCTCGCCTCTACGAGCAGTACTTC. It yields the protein CASSLGPRLYEQYF.

V is TRBV18 and J is TRBJ1-1, with 10 bases that match TRBD1. After removal of 2 bases from V and 4 bases from J, the junction contained 7 bases not matched to a gene. CDR1 and CDR2 (germline): KGHSH, LQKENI. The CDR3 has 16 residues. This CDR3 is CASSPTRQGASTEAFF. The CDR3 DNA is TGTGCCAGCTCACCAACCAGACAGGGGGCGAGCACTGAAGCTTTCTTT.

This CDR3 reads CATSRDGGTEAFF. DNA for the CDR3: TGTGCCACCAGCAGAGATGGAGGCACTGAAGCTTTCTTT. The chain joins TRBV15 to TRBJ1-1; D gene ambiguous. V gave up 0 bases and J gave up 4 bases, with 6 bases separating them. CDR1 and CDR2 from the germline V gene are LNHNV and YYDKDF (reference sequence). This CDR3 has 13 amino acids.

This sequence joins TRBV19 and TRBJ1-5; possibly TRBD1 for D (5 bases). The germline V gene encodes CDR1 LNHDA and CDR2 SQIVND (reference sequence). V lost 7 bases to trimming and J lost 0 bases, with 13 bases between them. The CDR3 contains 15 residues. The CDR3 loop is CASKRGTSSNQPQHF. The CDR3 coding sequence is TGTGCCAGTAAACGAGGGACCTCTAGCAATCAGCCCCAGCATTTT.

This chain's CDR3 is CASTSGTSGYNEQFF. The CDR3 DNA follows: TGTGCCAGCACCTCCGGGACTAGCGGGTACAATGAGCAGTTCTTC. The rearrangement links TRBV6-5 to TRBJ2-1; 12 bases line up with TRBD2. This CDR3 comprises 15 residues. The germline V gene encodes CDR1 MNHEY and CDR2 SVGAGI. V was clipped by 7 bases and J by 4 bases; unmatched bases: 5.

This clone was observed a handful of times. The gene calls are TRBV30 and TRBJ2-7; no clear D gene. CDR3 length: 12 amino acids. The V end was cut by 2 bases, the J end by 1 base, with 6 bases between. Germline-derived CDR1 and CDR2 are GTSNPN and SVGIG (reference sequence). CDR3 nucleotide sequence: TGTGCCTGGAGTCTGAGTTCCTACGAGCAGTACTTC. Protein sequence: CAWSLSSYEQYF.

The gene calls are TRBV7-3 and TRBJ2-3; TRBD2 agrees at 8 bases. The V segment lost 1 base and the J segment 2 bases; nucleotides outside the gene matches: 2. Germline V gene sequence: CDR1 SGHTA, CDR2 FQGTGA. CDR3 length: 15 residues. CDR3 in amino acids: CASSLSGRTTDTQYF. The CDR3 nucleotides read TGTGCCAGCAGCTTAAGCGGGAGGACCACAGATACGCAGTATTTT.

In this sample, this clone turned up once. The chain is built from TRBV10-3 and TRBJ1-1, with D tentatively TRBD1 (6 bases). V was cut by 8 bases and J by 3 bases, with 19 bases left in between. The CDR3 is 15 amino acids. The germline V gene encodes CDR1 ENHRY and CDR2 SYGVKD. The CDR3 DNA reads as TGTGCCATCGGAGGGGGAGGGGTTCAGGACACTGAAGCTTTCTTT. Translated: CAIGGGGVQDTEAFF.

The V gene is TRBV19, the J gene TRBJ2-3; 7 nucleotides agree with TRBD1. The V gene's germline CDR1 is LNHDA and CDR2 SQIVND (reference sequence). After removal of 8 bases from V and 1 base from J, the junction contained 6 bases not matched to a gene. This CDR3 contains 14 residues. The CDR3: CASYTGVGTDTQYF. As DNA, the CDR3 is TGTGCCAGTTATACAGGGGTCGGCACAGATACGCAGTATTTT.

This clone was observed a single time. This chain joins TRBV7-9 and TRBJ2-2, with D uncertain. CDR1 and CDR2 (germline): SEHNR, FQNEAQ (reference sequence). The CDR3 is 12 amino acids. V lost 3 bases, J lost 7 bases, and 6 bases lay in between. The CDR3 DNA follows: TGTGCCAGCAGCTTCCCCCACGGGGAGCTGTTTTTT. Its protein product is CASSFPHGELFF. The full variable domain, completed using reference TRBV7-9 and TRBJ2-2, is DTGVSQNPRHKITKRGQNVTFRCDPISEHNRLYWYRQTLGQGPEFLTYFQNEAQLEKSRLLSDRFSAERPKGSFSTLEIQRTEQGDSAMYLCASSFPHGELFFGEGSRLTVL.

The chain joins TRBV5-1 to TRBJ2-3; no clear D gene. The CDR3 consists of 17 residues. The germline V gene has CDR1 SGHRS and CDR2 YFSETQ. The V end lost 0 bases, the J end lost 0 bases, and 14 bases lay between the germline ends. CDR3 coding DNA: TGCGCCAGCAGCTTGGAACGGATTCAATCTAGCACAGATACGCAGTATTTT. Its protein product is CASSLERIQSSTDTQYF. The full variable domain, in which reference TRBV5-1 and TRBJ2-3 provide the parts outside the CDR3, is KAGVTQTPRYLIKTRGQQVTLSCSPISGHRSVSWYQQTPGQGLQFLFEYFSETQRNKGNFPGRFSGRQFSNSRSEMNVSTLELGDSALYLCASSLERIQSSTDTQYFGPGTRLTVL.

V usage is TRBV13 and J usage is TRBJ2-1; unclear D gene. V was clipped by 5 bases and J by 7 bases, with 12 bases between them. Germline V CDR1 and CDR2: PRHDT, FYEKMQ (reference sequence). The CDR3 totals 13 residues. CDR3 sequence reads: CASSPRLINEQFF. The CDR3, as DNA: TGTGCCAGCAGCCCCCGGTTAATAAATGAGCAGTTCTTC.

The rearrangement joins TRBV21-1 to TRBJ2-7; the table's D call, TRBD2, has no DNA check behind it. TRBV21-1 is a pseudogene segment. This CDR3 spans 10 amino acids. As DNA, the CDR3 is TGTGCCAGCAATCTTCTTGAGCAGTACTTC. Translated, it gives CASNLLEQYF.

The V and J genes are TRBV28 and TRBJ1-2, with 9 positions matching TRBD1. CDR1 is MDHEN and CDR2 is SYDVKM in the germline V gene. V trimming: 2 bases; J trimming: 4 bases; junction bases outside the gene matches: 2. The CDR3 spans 14 residues. DNA of the CDR3: TGTGCCAGCAGTTTAACAGGGGGCGCCTATGGCTACACCTTC. This codes for CASSLTGGAYGYTF.

This sequence joins TRBV28 and TRBJ1-5, with 11 bases lining up with TRBD1. Trimming removed 2 bases from V and 0 bases from J; junction bases left unmatched: 9. Looked up from germline, CDR1 is MDHEN and CDR2 is SYDVKM. The CDR3 has 19 amino acids. This chain's CDR3 is CASSLGGTGGRYSNQPQHF. DNA of the CDR3: TGTGCCAGCAGTTTAGGGGGGACAGGGGGTAGGTATAGCAATCAGCCCCAGCATTTT.

The chain is built from TRBV4-3 and TRBJ2-3; TRBD1 matches at 8 bases. Trimming at V came to 4 bases and at J to 6 bases, leaving 6 bases not matched to a gene. This CDR3 contains 14 residues. Germline CDR1 LGHNA, CDR2 YSLEER. The CDR3: CASSRGQGVDTQYF. CDR3 coding DNA: TGCGCCAGCAGCCGCGGACAGGGAGTCGATACGCAGTATTTT.

This chain joins TRBV19 and TRBJ1-4; 9 positions match TRBD1. Germline lookup yields CDR1 LNHDA and CDR2 SQIVND (reference sequence). The CDR3 loop spans 14 amino acids. The trim removed 6 bases at V and 8 bases at J, leaving 7 bases unmatched. DNA of the CDR3: TGTGCCAGTAGACGGGGACAGGGTACGGAAAAACTGTTTTTT. It encodes CASRRGQGTEKLFF. The variable domain in full, completed from reference TRBV19 and TRBJ1-4, reads DGGITQSPKYLFRKEGQNVTLSCEQNLNHDAMYWYRQDPGQGLRLIYYSQIVNDFQKGDIAEGYSVSREKKESFPLTVTSAQKNPTAFYLCASRRGQGTEKLFFGSGTQLSVL.